The clone carrying this TCR beta chain came up once. Antigen: not known. This sample is drawn from a study of shared clonotypes between healthy human individuals. For the study at large: Serving as donors were a couple of women and a few men, whose ages spanned 18 to 49.

Sequencing used immunoSEQ multiplex PCR; TCRdb keeps in-frame clones, though not all of them. The sample has about 1.5 million clones; roughly 96% are singletons. Findings of the study overall: Relative to memory subsets, naive subsets generally showed larger estimated richness. Several donors held 5% to 5.5% of naive CD4 clonotypes in common. Donor scarcity curtailed the genetic and exposure-history diversity represented herein.

Germline V gene sequence: CDR1 SEHNR, CDR2 FQNEAQ (reference sequence). CDR3 length equals 14 residues. V gave up 3 bases and J gave up 4 bases, with 10 bases separating them. The clonotype comes from a man aged 25 to 40 in good health. The specimen sequenced was naive CD4+ T cells sorted from blood. The subset was: CD45RA+ positively selected. The chain has TRBV7-9 and TRBJ2-1, with D possibly TRBD1 on 5 matching bases. The CDR3 reads CASSFQGQYNEQFF. CDR3 sequence (DNA): TGTGCCAGCAGCTTCCAGGGTCAATACAATGAGCAGTTCTTC.